This paragraph covers one TCR beta chain sequence. What it binds is unknown. Treatment specified: oral pan-JAK inhibitor, 5-10 mg twice daily. CD4+ and CD8+ T cells were sorted from PBMCs stained for CD3, CD4 and CD8. RNA, once extracted, was reverse transcribed into cDNA for use as the sequencing template. Assay: immunoSEQ multiplex PCR; the TCRdb copy retains only in-frame clones and omits some. The repertoire holds approximately 180,000 clones, roughly three fifths seen once, with about 1.3% in the top ten. These data come from a study of CD8+ T cells in alopecia areata. At the level of the study: Treated patients were given oral tofacitinib, which was dosed at 5 to 10 mg twice daily.

Study-wide results and caveats: Under tofacitinib, numerous expanded lesional clonotypes remained detectable in scalp and blood. Patients shared TCRs less clearly than mice did, possibly for HLA-related reasons.

CDR3 size: 18 residues. V lost 0 bases to trimming and J lost 0 bases; unmatched junction nucleotides: 5. Per the germline V gene, CDR1 is SGDLS and CDR2 is YYNGEE. The sample was CD4+ T cells sorted from blood, taken between weeks 49 and 50, from a patient treated with tofacitinib. The receptor's source is a human donor with alopecia areata. The chain recombines TRBV9 with TRBJ2-1, with 11 bases that match TRBD2. The CDR3, as DNA: TGTGCCAGCAGCGTAGGGGGACTAGCGGCCAGCTCCTACAATGAGCAGTTCTTC. It specifies CASSVGGLAASSYNEQFF.